These 27 T cell receptor beta chains share one sample of origin, sequenced in a study of blood T cell repertoires in COVID-19. Produced via immunoSEQ multiplex PCR; TCRdb's table is partial and in-frame only. Counted here are about 360,000 clones, more than 85% occurring once; the ten biggest clones make up less than 3.5%. Sequencing was performed on peripheral blood. Source of these receptors: a human donor in a cohort sampled during active COVID-19.

In this sample, this clone turned up a few times. The chain is built from TRBV28 and TRBJ1-1, with 8 positions matching TRBD1. V dropped 5 bases and J dropped 4; count of bases not matched to a gene: 3. This CDR3 is built from 13 residues. Germline-derived CDR1 and CDR2 are MDHEN and SYDVKM. This CDR3 reads CASSVTGGTEAFF. The DNA for the CDR3 is TGTGCCAGCAGTGTAACAGGGGGCACTGAAGCTTTCTTT.

The chain employs TRBV6-5 and TRBJ2-1, with D possibly matching TRBD1 (6 bases). The CDR3 spans 15 residues. V was clipped by 7 bases and J by 0 bases, with 13 bases between them. The germline V gene has CDR1 MNHEY and CDR2 SVGAGI. The CDR3 loop reads CASKLDRSSYNEQFF. CDR3 nucleotides: TGTGCCAGCAAATTGGACAGAAGCTCCTACAATGAGCAGTTCTTC.

The gene calls are TRBV6-6 and TRBJ1-1; D is perhaps TRBD1 (5 bases). This CDR3 region has 16 residues. CDR1 and CDR2 from the germline V gene are MNHNY and SVGAGI (reference sequence). V lost 6 bases and J lost 5, with 22 bases in between. CDR3 region: CASSDRGRGSRTEAFF. Here the CDR3 DNA reads TGTGCCAGCAGCGATCGGGGCCGGGGGAGTAGAACTGAAGCTTTCTTT.

The V call is TRBV19, the J call TRBJ1-2, with unresolved D. This CDR3 spans 14 amino acids. Trimming removed 1 base from V and 2 bases from J, with 8 bases in between. Looked up from germline, CDR1 is LNHDA and CDR2 is SQIVND (reference sequence). CDR3 sequence: CASSIAGVNYGYTF. The CDR3 nucleotides read TGTGCCAGTAGTATAGCTGGAGTCAACTATGGCTACACCTTC.

This clone was counted between two and nine times. The chain joins TRBV2 to TRBJ1-1, with 9 bases lining up with TRBD1. CDR1 SNHLY and CDR2 FYNNEI come from the germline V gene. J gave up 4 bases and V 4 bases, and 7 bases lay outside the gene matches. This CDR3 is 15 amino acids long. CDR3 coding DNA: TGTGCCAGCAGTGCCCGGACAGGGGTGGGCACTGAAGCTTTCTTT. Amino acid sequence: CASSARTGVGTEAFF.

The gene calls are TRBV9 and TRBJ2-2; tentatively, D is TRBD2 (6 bases). Germline CDR1 and CDR2: SGDLS and YYNGEE. CDR3 length: 15 amino acids. V lost 0 bases and J 6 bases, leaving 12 bases between the germline ends. The chain's CDR3 is CASSVEGGDSGELFF. The CDR3 coding sequence is TGTGCCAGCAGCGTAGAGGGCGGGGACTCCGGGGAGCTGTTTTTT.

The chain links TRBV3-1 (or the pseudogene TRBV3-2) to TRBJ1-5; TRBD1 matches 7 bases. V shed 7 bases and J 3 bases; nucleotides not matched to a gene: 9. The CDR3 has 15 amino acids. CDR1 LGHDT and CDR2 YNNKEL come from the germline V gene (reference sequence). The CDR3 reads CASKRDGTANQPQHF. CDR3 coding DNA: TGTGCCAGCAAAAGGGATGGGACAGCCAATCAGCCCCAGCATTTT.

V gene TRBV2 combines with J gene TRBJ2-7, with 7 nucleotides matching TRBD2. This CDR3 region has 14 residues. The germline gives CDR1 SNHLY, CDR2 FYNNEI. V shed 7 bases and J 0 bases; nucleotides not matched to a gene: 6. The CDR3 nucleotides are TGTGCCAGCATTATGCGGGAGAGCTCCTACGAGCAGTACTTC. Amino acids: CASIMRESSYEQYF. The variable domain in full, with the rest retrieved from reference TRBV2 and TRBJ2-7, is EPEVTQTPSHQVTQMGQEVILRCVPISNHLYFYWYRQILGQKVEFLVSFYNNEISEKSEIFDDQFSVERPDGSNFTLKIRSTKLEDSAMYFCASIMRESSYEQYFGPGTRLTVT.

The CDR3 loop reads CASSMTGNTEAFF. CDR3 in DNA: TGTGCCAGCAGTATGACAGGGAACACTGAAGCTTTCTTT. V gene TRBV12-3 or TRBV12-4 combines with J gene TRBJ1-1; a possible D gene is TRBD1 (6 bases). V lost 5 bases, J lost 1 base, and 8 bases lay in between. This CDR3 has 13 residues.

The chain joins TRBV4-1 to TRBJ1-2; D possibly corresponds to TRBD1 (5 bases). With 2 bases removed from V and 4 bases from J, the gap between germline ends came to 17 bases. CDR1 and CDR2 from the germline V gene are MGHRA and YSYEKL. The CDR3 contains 16 residues. The CDR3 DNA reads as TGCGCCAGCAGCCAAAAAGGGGCTGGGGAGGTCTATGGCTACACCTTC. This sequence encodes CASSQKGAGEVYGYTF.

This clone appeared a single time. The rearrangement links TRBV10-3 to TRBJ1-2; the D gene is possibly TRBD1 (6 bases). Germline-derived CDR1 and CDR2 are ENHRY and SYGVKD. The CDR3 is made up of 14 amino acids. The V and J ends lost 4 bases and 3 bases respectively, with 12 bases between them. CDR3 sequence reads: CAISATSGDYGYTF. The CDR3 DNA follows: TGTGCCATCAGTGCGACCTCAGGGGACTATGGCTACACCTTC.

J is TRBJ2-7 and V is TRBV18; maybe TRBD1 (6 bases). The CDR3 totals 14 residues. Germline V gene lookup returns CDR1 KGHSH and CDR2 LQKENI. Trimming took off 8 bases at V and 4 bases at J, with 18 bases between the two ends. The CDR3 coding sequence is TGTGCCAGCACCAGGGGCAGGGGAGAGTACGAGCAGTACTTC. Amino acid sequence: CASTRGRGEYEQYF.

Regarding this clone: Within the sample, other DNA sequences also encode this same CDR3. The chain couples TRBV6-5 to TRBJ1-2, with D possibly being TRBD1 (6 bases). The CDR3 runs to 13 residues. CDR1 is MNHEY, CDR2 SVGAGI, per germline. V lost 5 bases, J lost 7 bases, and 14 bases lay in between. The CDR3 spells CASSPGGARGYTF. CDR3 DNA: TGTGCCAGCAGTCCGGGGGGGGCGCGTGGCTACACCTTC.

The chain couples TRBV5-1 to TRBJ1-4, with D unclear. From germline, CDR1 is SGHRS and CDR2 YFSETQ. The length of the CDR3 is 14 residues. V was shortened by 0 bases and J by 8 bases, with 11 bases between the two germline ends. The CDR3: CASSLERGNEKLFF. The CDR3 DNA is TGCGCCAGCAGCTTGGAACGGGGTAACGAAAAACTGTTTTTT.

The chain has TRBV5-1 and TRBJ1-1; possible D gene TRBD1, 6 bases. Germline assignment: CDR1 SGHRS and CDR2 YFSETQ. This CDR3 comprises 14 residues. Trimming removed 0 bases from V and 6 bases from J, with 12 bases in between. The CDR3 sequence: CASSLDTGLAEAFF. For the CDR3, the DNA is TGCGCCAGCAGCTTGGATACAGGGTTGGCTGAAGCTTTCTTT.

The chain has TRBV7-2 and TRBJ2-7; unclear D gene. Trimming pared 7 bases from V and 0 bases from J, leaving 16 bases between. Germline V lookup: CDR1 SGHTA, CDR2 FQGNSA. The CDR3 runs to 15 residues. CDR3 DNA: TGTGCCAGCATCCGATGGGCGCATGTCTCCTACGAGCAGTACTTC. The encoded protein is CASIRWAHVSYEQYF.

The chain couples TRBV4-2 to TRBJ2-1; 9 bases fit TRBD2. Trimming cost V 0 bases and J 5 bases; bases outside gene matches: 8. This CDR3 is 17 amino acids long. CDR1 and CDR2 from the germline V gene are LGHNA and YNFKEQ. CDR3 loop: CASSQDGGGASHNEQFF. The CDR3 coding sequence is TGTGCCAGCAGCCAAGATGGCGGGGGGGCGTCCCACAATGAGCAGTTCTTC.

The V and J genes are TRBV3-1 (or the pseudogene TRBV3-2) and TRBJ2-5; TRBD1 aligns across 7 bases. Germline assignment: CDR1 LGHDT and CDR2 YNNKEL (reference sequence). The CDR3 totals 15 residues. Unmatched junction bases numbered 12, after V lost 4 bases and J lost 7 bases. CDR3 sequence reads: CASSRLRDNRGTQYF. The DNA for the CDR3 is TGTGCCAGCAGCCGCCTCCGGGACAACAGGGGGACCCAGTACTTC.

For the CDR3, the DNA is TGTCCCGCGAGGGTATGTAGTCAGCCCCAGCATTTT. This sequence encodes CPARVCSQPQHF. The chain is built from TRBV2 and TRBJ1-5; D is undetermined. Germline CDR1 reads SNHLY; CDR2 reads FYNNEI. The CDR3 is 12 amino acids.

The J gene is TRBJ1-4, the V gene TRBV28; no firm D call. V shed 4 bases and J shed 7 bases, with 7 bases lying between them. This CDR3 has 12 residues. The V gene's germline CDR1 is MDHEN and CDR2 SYDVKM. The CDR3 here is CASSSGSEKLFF. The CDR3 DNA sequence: TGTGCCAGCAGTTCGGGGAGTGAAAAACTGTTTTTT.

This clone was seen once. This chain connects TRBV6-5 to TRBJ2-7, with a weak D call TRBD2 (6 bases). The germline CDR1 and CDR2 sequences are MNHEY and SVGAGI. V gave up 0 bases and J gave up 0 bases, with 12 bases separating them. The CDR3 covers 16 residues. CDR3 sequence: CASSYSTPSDSYEQYF. As DNA, the CDR3 is TGTGCCAGCAGTTACTCGACCCCTAGCGACTCCTACGAGCAGTACTTC.

The gene calls are TRBV5-4 and TRBJ2-7; D perhaps matches TRBD2 (7 bases). Trimming left V 0 bases short and J 1 base short, with 11 bases between. Germline assignment: CDR1 SGHNT and CDR2 YYREEE (reference sequence). The CDR3 covers 15 residues. The CDR3 DNA reads as TGTGCCAGCAGCTTGGCGCGGGGGCCATCCTACGAGCAGTACTTC. Protein sequence: CASSLARGPSYEQYF.

The CDR3 protein is CASSLIQGGEQYF. The CDR3 DNA is TGTGCCAGCAGCCTGATACAGGGGGGCGAGCAGTACTTC. V usage is TRBV4-2 and J usage is TRBJ2-7; the match to TRBD1 covers 8 bases. Looked up from germline, CDR1 is LGHNA and CDR2 is YNFKEQ. V lost 4 bases to trimming and J lost 6 bases; unmatched junction nucleotides: 5. The CDR3 is 13 amino acids.

The rearrangement uses TRBV7-3 and TRBJ1-1; TRBD1 is a possible D gene (6 bases). CDR1 and CDR2 (germline): SGHTA, FQGTGA. This CDR3 has 15 residues. The V end was cut by 5 bases, the J end by 5 bases, with 18 bases between. The CDR3 bases are TGTGCCAGCAGCCTTGGGGGCGAACCGGGAACTGAAGCTTTCTTT. Protein: CASSLGGEPGTEAFF. The full variable domain, in which reference TRBV7-3 and TRBJ1-1 provide the parts outside the CDR3, is GAGVSQTPSNKVTEKGKYVELRCDPISGHTALYWYRQSLGQGPEFLIYFQGTGAADDSGLPNDRFFAVRPEGSVSTLKIQRTERGDSAVYLCASSLGGEPGTEAFFGQGTRLTVV.

This rearrangement joins TRBV9 to TRBJ1-3; 8 nucleotides match TRBD1. This CDR3 region has 16 residues. The V and J ends lost 0 bases and 0 bases, in that order; junction bases with no gene match: 2. The germline CDR1 and CDR2 sequences are SGDLS and YYNGEE. The CDR3 coding sequence is TGTGCCAGCAGCGTAGCTCAGGGGGCCTCTGGAAACACCATATATTTT. Translation: CASSVAQGASGNTIYF.

The rearrangement links TRBV25-1 to TRBJ2-2, with D perhaps matching TRBD1 (6 bases). The ends were cut back, 7 bases at V and 2 bases at J, with 17 bases in the middle. The germline gives CDR1 MGHDK, CDR2 SYGVNS. This CDR3 has 16 amino acids. The DNA of the CDR3 is TGTGCCAGCAATGGGGGCCCGACACTCAACACCGGGGAGCTGTTTTTT. Its translation is CASNGGPTLNTGELFF. The entire variable domain, with the rest obtained from reference TRBV25-1 and TRBJ2-2, is as follows: EADIYQTPRYLVIGTGKKITLECSQTMGHDKMYWYQQDPGMELHLIHYSYGVNSTEKGDLSSESTVSRIRTEHFPLTLESARPSHTSQYLCASNGGPTLNTGELFFGEGSRLTVL.

The chain uses TRBV2 and TRBJ2-5; 12 bases are a match to TRBD2. Germline loops: CDR1 SNHLY, CDR2 FYNNEI. The CDR3 spans 17 residues. V was clipped by 4 bases and J by 0 bases; unmatched bases: 6. Here the CDR3 DNA reads TGTGCCAGCAGTGGAGGACTAGCGGGACCGTACCAAGAGACCCAGTACTTC. Encoded protein: CASSGGLAGPYQETQYF.